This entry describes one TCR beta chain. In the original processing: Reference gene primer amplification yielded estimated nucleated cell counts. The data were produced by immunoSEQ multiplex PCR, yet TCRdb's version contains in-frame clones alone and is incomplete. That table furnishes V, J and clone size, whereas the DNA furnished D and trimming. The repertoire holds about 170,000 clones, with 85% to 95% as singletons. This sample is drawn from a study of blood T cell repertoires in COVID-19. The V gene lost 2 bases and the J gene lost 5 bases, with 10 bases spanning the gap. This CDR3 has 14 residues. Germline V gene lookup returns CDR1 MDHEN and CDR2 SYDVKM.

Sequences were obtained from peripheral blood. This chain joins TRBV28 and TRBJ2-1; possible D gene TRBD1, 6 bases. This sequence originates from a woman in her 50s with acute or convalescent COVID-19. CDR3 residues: CASSLSQGNNEQFF. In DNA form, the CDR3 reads TGTGCCAGCAGTTTAAGTCAGGGGAACAATGAGCAGTTCTTC. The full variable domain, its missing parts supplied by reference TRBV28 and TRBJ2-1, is DVKVTQSSRYLVKRTGEKVFLECVQDMDHENMFWYRQDPGLGLRLIYFSYDVKMKEKGDIPEGYSVSREKKERFSLILESASTNQTSMYLCASSLSQGNNEQFFGPGTRLTVL.